These T cell receptor beta chains were read from a single sample in a study of shared clonotypes between healthy human individuals. TCRdb's table, derived via immunoSEQ multiplex PCR, lists solely in-frame clones and lacks some. The table shows around 700,000 clones, with less than 80% occurring only once. Sequences were obtained from memory CD4+ T cells sorted from blood. The receptors were sampled from a woman between 25 and 40 years old in good health. Both conserved end residues are part of each CDR3. Each record gives: J gene, V gene, D gene, clone size, CDR3 protein, CDR3 DNA. D genes are given only for firm matches. Not every row has a clone size; where given, it reads once, few, many or a size class.

J: TRBJ2-1; V: TRBV6-6; D: TRBD2; size: NA; CDR3: CASRPGTSGIDEQFF; DNA: TGTGCCAGCAGGCCCGGGACTAGCGGGATCGATGAGCAGTTCTTC
J: TRBJ1-1; V: TRBV10-2; D: NA; size: NA; CDR3: CASREGNMNTEAFF; DNA: TGCGCCAGCAGGGAGGGAAACATGAACACTGAAGCTTTCTTT
J: TRBJ1-2; V: TRBV28; D: NA; size: NA; CDR3: CASNALGRGGYTF; DNA: TGTGCCAGCAACGCACTAGGGAGGGGTGGCTACACCTTC
J: TRBJ2-2; V: TRBV7-2; D: NA; size: NA; CDR3: CASSLLPGLTTGELFF; DNA: TGTGCCAGCAGCTTGTTACCGGGACTTACAACCGGGGAGCTGTTTTTT
J: TRBJ1-2; V: TRBV7-4; D: TRBD1; size: many; CDR3: CASSILGQGGYGYTF; DNA: TGTGCCAGCAGCATCCTCGGACAGGGCGGCTATGGCTACACCTTC
J: TRBJ1-1; V: TRBV7-9; D: NA; size: NA; CDR3: CASSLFQGMNTEAFF; DNA: TGTGCCAGCAGCTTATTTCAGGGGATGAACACTGAAGCTTTCTTT
J: TRBJ2-3; V: TRBV28; D: TRBD2; size: NA; CDR3: CASSLPSGSSDTQYF; DNA: TGTGCCAGCAGTCTACCTAGCGGGAGCTCAGATACGCAGTATTTT
J: TRBJ1-4; V: TRBV6-5; D: NA; size: NA; CDR3: CASSLAGEKLFF; DNA: TGTGCCAGCAGCCTCGCAGGGGAAAAACTGTTTTTT
J: TRBJ1-2; V: TRBV1; D: NA; size: NA; CDR3: CTSSQDSIQNYGYTF; DNA: TGCACCAGCAGCCAAGATTCGATCCAAAACTATGGCTACACCTTC
J: TRBJ2-7; V: TRBV19; D: NA; size: NA; CDR3: CASSVDMGLRSYEQYF; DNA: TGTGCCAGTAGTGTGGATATGGGGCTGCGCTCCTACGAGCAGTACTTC
J: TRBJ2-3; V: TRBV6-5; D: TRBD2; size: NA; CDR3: CASSVGSGSGGTQYF; DNA: TGTGCCAGCAGCGTTGGTAGCGGGAGTGGAGGTACGCAGTATTTT
J: TRBJ1-1; V: TRBV5-1; D: NA; size: NA; CDR3: CASSLVGAGTEAFF; DNA: TGCGCCAGCAGCTTGGTGGGGGCAGGCACTGAAGCTTTCTTT
J: TRBJ2-4; V: TRBV5-1; D: NA; size: NA; CDR3: CASSPGTQNIQYF; DNA: TGCGCCAGCAGCCCCGGGACCCAAAACATTCAGTACTTC
J: TRBJ1-4; V: TRBV10-2; D: TRBD1; size: NA; CDR3: CASRPGQQGEKLFF; DNA: TGCGCCAGCAGGCCGGGACAGCAGGGGGAAAAACTGTTTTTT
J: TRBJ1-4; V: TRBV18; D: NA; size: NA; CDR3: CASSLIATNEKLFF; DNA: TGTGCCAGCTCATTAATTGCAACTAATGAAAAACTGTTTTTT